This is a list of T cell receptor beta chains from one sample in a study of blood T cell repertoires in COVID-19. Only in-frame clones appear in the TCRdb table, and some are missing; sequencing was by immunoSEQ multiplex PCR. The sample records a few hundred thousand clones, approximately 93% being singletons. Sequencing input: PBMCs or T cells enriched from blood (not recorded which). These receptors came from a woman aged 40 to 50 who had been exposed to COVID-19. CDR3s include the opening cysteine and the closing phenylalanine or tryptophan. Fields, in order: CDR3 protein, CDR3 DNA, D gene, V gene, J gene, clone size. The D gene is left open where the match is weak. Expanded clones get a size class; other rows say once, few or many, or leave the size out.

CASSLGTNTEAFF	TGCGCCAGCAGCTTGGGGACAAACACTGAAGCTTTCTTT	NA	TRBV5-1	TRBJ1-1	NA
CASRLDRGNQPQHF	TGTGCCAGCAGACTAGACAGGGGAAATCAGCCCCAGCATTTT	TRBD1	TRBV7-8	TRBJ1-5	NA
CASSLRQAYEQYF	TGTGCCAGCAGTTTGCGACAGGCCTACGAGCAGTACTTC	NA	TRBV2	TRBJ2-7	NA
CASRGTEGISGNTIYF	TGTGCCAGCAGGGGGACAGAAGGGATCTCTGGAAACACCATATATTTT	TRBD1	TRBV13	TRBJ1-3	NA
CASSARGGANVLTF	TGTGCCAGCAGCGCCAGGGGAGGGGCCAACGTCCTGACTTTC	NA	TRBV9	TRBJ2-6	NA
CASSPRGGVPVDGYTF	TGTGCCAGTAGTCCACGGGGAGGGGTGCCCGTTGATGGCTACACCTTC	NA	TRBV19	TRBJ1-2	NA
CASSQRTGSSYEQYF	TGTGCCAGCAGCCAACGGACAGGAAGCTCCTACGAGCAGTACTTC	TRBD1	TRBV16	TRBJ2-7	NA
CASSGNRVGETQYF	TGTGCCAGCAGCGGCAACAGGGTTGGCGAGACCCAGTACTTC	NA	TRBV5-6	TRBJ2-5	NA
CASSVNRVSTDTQYF	TGTGCCAGCAGCGTAAACAGGGTTAGCACAGATACGCAGTATTTT	NA	TRBV5-8	TRBJ2-3	NA
CASSPRGTAGYEQYF	TGTGCCAGCTCTCCAAGGGGGACAGCGGGCTACGAGCAGTACTTC	NA	TRBV3-1/TRBV3-2	TRBJ2-7	few
CASSQLDSTYNEQFF	TGTGCCAGCAGCCAACTGGACTCGACCTACAATGAGCAGTTCTTC	NA	TRBV3-1/TRBV3-2	TRBJ2-1	NA
CASSIGAAIEAFF	TGTGCCAGTAGTATTGGGGCAGCTATTGAAGCTTTCTTT	NA	TRBV19	TRBJ1-1	NA
CASSLRQGGGYTF	TGTGCCAGCAGTCTCCGACAGGGGGGTGGCTACACCTTC	TRBD1	TRBV27	TRBJ1-2	few
CASSQGAFGYTF	TGTGCCAGCAGCCAGGGGGCGTTTGGCTACACCTTC	NA	TRBV3-1/TRBV3-2	TRBJ1-2	once
CASSLGPGAQPQHF	TGTGCCAGCAGTTTGGGCCCTGGGGCACAGCCCCAGCATTTT	NA	TRBV7-8	TRBJ1-5	NA
CASSPGQGAREQYF	TGTGCCAGCTCACCGGGACAGGGGGCCAGGGAGCAGTACTTC	TRBD1	TRBV18	TRBJ2-7	NA
CASSAYRGLSQPQHF	TGTGCCAGCAGTGCCTACAGGGGGTTGAGTCAGCCCCAGCATTTT	TRBD1	TRBV2	TRBJ1-5	NA
CASSSNAGVAGELFF	TGTGCCAGCAGTTCGAATGCAGGGGTTGCCGGGGAGCTGTTTTTT	NA	TRBV27	TRBJ2-2	NA
CASSEWGSRDQPQHF	TGTGCCAGCAGCGAATGGGGATCCAGGGATCAGCCCCAGCATTTT	NA	TRBV5-8	TRBJ1-5	few
CAWSVLPGQGRYEQYF	TGTGCCTGGAGTGTACTGCCTGGACAGGGACGGTACGAGCAGTACTTC	TRBD1	TRBV30	TRBJ2-7	NA
CASSDDRGEAYEKLFF	TGCGCCAGCAGCGACGACAGGGGGGAAGCCTATGAAAAACTGTTTTTT	TRBD1	TRBV5-1	TRBJ1-4	NA
CASSPHTGIENIQYF	TGTGCCAGCAGCCCACATACAGGGATTGAAAACATTCAGTACTTC	NA	TRBV6-6	TRBJ2-4	NA
CASSLDSGREAFF	TGTGCCAGCAGCTTAGATAGCGGGAGAGAGGCTTTCTTT	NA	TRBV11-3	TRBJ1-1	NA
CASSGAKTYGYTF	TGTGCCAGCAGTGGGGCTAAAACCTATGGCTACACCTTC	NA	TRBV12-3/TRBV12-4	TRBJ1-2	NA
CSAASGTQYF	TGCAGTGCGGCGTCGGGTACGCAGTATTTT	NA	TRBV20-1	TRBJ2-3	NA
CASSFTSGRAENEQFF	TGCGCCAGCAGCTTCACAAGCGGGAGGGCCGAGAATGAGCAGTTCTTC	TRBD2	TRBV5-1	TRBJ2-1	NA
CASSEQDYGYTF	TGTGCCAGCAGTGAACAGGACTATGGCTACACCTTC	NA	TRBV28	TRBJ1-2	NA
CASSSINRGNSYEQYF	TGTGCCAGCTCATCTATTAACAGGGGGAACTCCTACGAGCAGTACTTC	TRBD1	TRBV18	TRBJ2-7	NA
CATSDRRGHTDTQYF	TGTGCCACCAGTGACCGGCGGGGCCACACAGATACGCAGTATTTT	NA	TRBV24-1	TRBJ2-3	NA
CASSPARTGYYEQYF	TGTGCCAGCTCACCAGCCAGGACAGGCTACTACGAGCAGTACTTC	TRBD1	TRBV18	TRBJ2-7	once
CASSQESQIRLAGGYNEQFF	TGTGCCAGCAGCCAAGAATCCCAGATTCGACTAGCGGGAGGGTACAATGAGCAGTTCTTC	TRBD2	TRBV14	TRBJ2-1	NA
CASSTAGGRRYGYTF	TGTGCCAGCAGCACAGCGGGGGGGCGCAGGTATGGCTACACCTTC	NA	TRBV6-2/TRBV6-3	TRBJ1-2	NA
CASSTQGALNWDRGARRGYTF	TGTGCCAGTAGTACCCAGGGGGCCCTTAATTGGGACAGGGGAGCCCGTCGGGGCTACACCTTC	TRBD1	TRBV19	TRBJ1-2	NA